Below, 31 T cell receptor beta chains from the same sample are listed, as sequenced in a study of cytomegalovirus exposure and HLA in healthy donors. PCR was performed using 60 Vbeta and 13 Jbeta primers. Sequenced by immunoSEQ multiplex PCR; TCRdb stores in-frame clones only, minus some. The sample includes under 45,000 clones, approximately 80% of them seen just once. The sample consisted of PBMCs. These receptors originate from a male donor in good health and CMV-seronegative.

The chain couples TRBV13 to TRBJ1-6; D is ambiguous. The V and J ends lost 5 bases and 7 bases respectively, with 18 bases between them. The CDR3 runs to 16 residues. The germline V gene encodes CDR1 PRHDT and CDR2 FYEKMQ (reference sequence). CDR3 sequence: CASSPPNVGPNSPLHF. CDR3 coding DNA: TGTGCCAGCAGCCCCCCGAATGTTGGCCCAAATTCACCCCTCCACTTT.

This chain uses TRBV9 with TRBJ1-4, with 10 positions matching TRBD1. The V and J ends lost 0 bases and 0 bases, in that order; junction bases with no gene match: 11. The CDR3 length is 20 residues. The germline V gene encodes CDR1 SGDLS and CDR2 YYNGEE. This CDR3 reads CASSVEVGGQGLATNEKLFF. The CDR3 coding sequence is TGTGCCAGCAGCGTAGAAGTTGGGGGACAGGGGCTTGCAACTAATGAAAAACTGTTTTTT.

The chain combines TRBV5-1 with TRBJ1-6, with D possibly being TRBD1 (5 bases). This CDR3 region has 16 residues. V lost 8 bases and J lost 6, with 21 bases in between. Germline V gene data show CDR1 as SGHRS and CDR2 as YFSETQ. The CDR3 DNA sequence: TGCGCCAGTACCCCTGGAACTGACAGCCTTAATTCACCCCTCCACTTT. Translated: CASTPGTDSLNSPLHF.

Here the CDR3 reads CASGQTANTEAFF. Written as DNA, the CDR3 is TGTGCTAGTGGCCAGACAGCGAACACTGAAGCTTTCTTT. The chain has TRBV12-5 and TRBJ1-1, with D perhaps matching TRBD1 (5 bases). Germline V gene data show CDR1 as LGHNT and CDR2 as FRNRAP. Between the trimmed V and J ends, which lost 6 bases and 1 base, there was a span of 9 bases. The CDR3 runs 13 residues.

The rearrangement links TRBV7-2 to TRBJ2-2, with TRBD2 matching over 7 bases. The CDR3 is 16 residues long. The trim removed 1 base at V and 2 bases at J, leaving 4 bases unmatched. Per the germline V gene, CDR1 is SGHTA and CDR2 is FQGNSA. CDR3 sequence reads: CASSLGPTSNTGELFF. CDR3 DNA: TGTGCCAGCAGCTTAGGCCCGACTAGCAACACCGGGGAGCTGTTTTTT.

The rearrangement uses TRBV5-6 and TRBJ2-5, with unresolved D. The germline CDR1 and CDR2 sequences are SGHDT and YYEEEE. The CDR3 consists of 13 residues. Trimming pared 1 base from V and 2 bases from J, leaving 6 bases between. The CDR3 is CASSLQVQETQYF. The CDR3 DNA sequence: TGTGCCAGCAGCTTGCAGGTTCAAGAGACCCAGTACTTC.

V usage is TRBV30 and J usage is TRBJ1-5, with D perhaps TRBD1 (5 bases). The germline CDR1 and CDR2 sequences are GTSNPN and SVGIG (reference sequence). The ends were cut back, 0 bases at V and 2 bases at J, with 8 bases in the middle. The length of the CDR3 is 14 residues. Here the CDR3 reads CAWSVTGGNQPQHF. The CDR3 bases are TGTGCCTGGAGTGTAACAGGCGGCAATCAGCCCCAGCATTTT.

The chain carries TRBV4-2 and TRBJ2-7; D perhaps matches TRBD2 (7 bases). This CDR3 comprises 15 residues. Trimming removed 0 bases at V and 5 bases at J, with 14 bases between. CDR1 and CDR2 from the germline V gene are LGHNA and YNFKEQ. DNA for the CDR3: TGTGCCAGCAGCCAAGATCGGGGGGCACAGGACGAGCAGTACTTC. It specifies CASSQDRGAQDEQYF.

The CDR3 region is CASSARLAGGTGELFF. The DNA for the CDR3 is TGTGCCAGCAGCGCACGACTAGCGGGGGGCACCGGGGAGCTGTTTTTT. This rearrangement joins TRBV27 to TRBJ2-2; TRBD2 aligns across 13 bases. This CDR3 is 16 amino acids long. V trimming: 6 bases; J trimming: 4 bases; junction bases outside the gene matches: 5. Germline values: CDR1 MNHEY, CDR2 SMNVEV (reference sequence).

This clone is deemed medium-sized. CDR3 loop: CASSLEATGVYEQYF. In DNA, the CDR3 is TGCGCCAGCAGCTTGGAGGCGACGGGAGTCTACGAGCAGTACTTC. The J gene is TRBJ2-7, the V gene TRBV5-1, with a tentative D call TRBD2 (6 bases). Germline CDR1 SGHRS, CDR2 YFSETQ. This CDR3 has 15 residues. The V gene lost 0 bases and the J gene lost 3 bases, with 13 bases spanning the gap.

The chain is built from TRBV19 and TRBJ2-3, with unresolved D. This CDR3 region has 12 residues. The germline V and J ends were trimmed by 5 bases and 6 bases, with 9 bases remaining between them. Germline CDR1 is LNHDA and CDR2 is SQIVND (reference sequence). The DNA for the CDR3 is TGTGCCAGTAGTTTAACAGCCGATACGCAGTATTTT. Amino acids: CASSLTADTQYF. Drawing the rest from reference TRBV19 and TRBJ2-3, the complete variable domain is DGGITQSPKYLFRKEGQNVTLSCEQNLNHDAMYWYRQDPGQGLRLIYYSQIVNDFQKGDIAEGYSVSREKKESFPLTVTSAQKNPTAFYLCASSLTADTQYFGPGTRLTVL.

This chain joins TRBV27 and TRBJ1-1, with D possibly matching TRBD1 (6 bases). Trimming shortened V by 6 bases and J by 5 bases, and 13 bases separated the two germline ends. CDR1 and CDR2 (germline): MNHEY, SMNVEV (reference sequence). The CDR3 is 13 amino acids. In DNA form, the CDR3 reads TGTGCCAGCAGGGTTGGCAGGGGTACTGAAGCTTTCTTT. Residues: CASRVGRGTEAFF.

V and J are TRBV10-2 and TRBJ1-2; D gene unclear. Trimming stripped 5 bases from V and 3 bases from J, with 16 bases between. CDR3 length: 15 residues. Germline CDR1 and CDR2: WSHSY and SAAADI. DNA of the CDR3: TGCGCCAGCAGTCCCACCTCTAGCAGTTACTATGGCTACACCTTC. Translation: CASSPTSSSYYGYTF.

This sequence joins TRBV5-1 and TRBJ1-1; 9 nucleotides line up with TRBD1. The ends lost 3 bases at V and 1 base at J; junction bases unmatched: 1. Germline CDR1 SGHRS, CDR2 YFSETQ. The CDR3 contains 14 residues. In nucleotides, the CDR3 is TGCGCCAGCAGCTGGGGACAGGGGAACACTGAAGCTTTCTTT. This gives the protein CASSWGQGNTEAFF.

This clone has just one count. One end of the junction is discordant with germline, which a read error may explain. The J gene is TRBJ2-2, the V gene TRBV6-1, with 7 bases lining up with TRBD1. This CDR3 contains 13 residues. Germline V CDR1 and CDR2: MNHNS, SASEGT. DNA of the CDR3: TGTGTCAGCAGACAGGGCGATGCCGGGGAGCTGTTTTTT. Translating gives CVSRQGDAGELFF.

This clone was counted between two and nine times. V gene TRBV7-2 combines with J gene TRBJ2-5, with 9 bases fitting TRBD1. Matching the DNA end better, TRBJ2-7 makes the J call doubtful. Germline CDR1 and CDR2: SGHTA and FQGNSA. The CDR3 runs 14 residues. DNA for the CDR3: TGTGCCAGCAGCTCCGGGACAGGGATCAACGAGCAGTACTTC. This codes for CASSSGTGINEQYF.

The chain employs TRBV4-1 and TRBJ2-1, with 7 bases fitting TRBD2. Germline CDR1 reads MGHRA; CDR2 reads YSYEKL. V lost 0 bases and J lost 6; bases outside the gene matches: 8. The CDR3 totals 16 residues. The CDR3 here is CASSQDRRLAGNEQFF. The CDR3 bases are TGCGCCAGCAGCCAAGATAGGAGACTAGCAGGCAATGAGCAGTTCTTC.

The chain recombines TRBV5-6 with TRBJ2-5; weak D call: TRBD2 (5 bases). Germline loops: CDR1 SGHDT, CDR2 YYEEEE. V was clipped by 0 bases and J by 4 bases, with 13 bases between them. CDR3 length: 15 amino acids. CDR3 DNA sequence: TGTGCCAGCAGCTTGGATGGCGGGTTCTTAGAGACCCAGTACTTC. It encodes CASSLDGGFLETQYF.

The CDR3 region has the DNA TGTGCCAGCAGCCCCCCGGCGGGAGGGCCGGTCGGGGAGCTGTTTTTT. This gives the protein CASSPPAGGPVGELFF. This sequence joins TRBV11-2 and TRBJ2-2; 9 bases map to TRBD2. Germline CDR1 reads SGHAT; CDR2 reads FQNNGV. V shed 5 bases, J shed 7 bases, and the junction held 11 bases outside the gene matches. The CDR3 length is 16 residues.

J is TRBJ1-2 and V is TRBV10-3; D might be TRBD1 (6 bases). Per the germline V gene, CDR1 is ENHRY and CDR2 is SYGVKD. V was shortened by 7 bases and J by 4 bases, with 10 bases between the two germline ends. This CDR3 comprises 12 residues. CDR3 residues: CAIKGELYGYTF. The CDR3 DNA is TGTGCCATCAAGGGGGAACTCTATGGCTACACCTTC.

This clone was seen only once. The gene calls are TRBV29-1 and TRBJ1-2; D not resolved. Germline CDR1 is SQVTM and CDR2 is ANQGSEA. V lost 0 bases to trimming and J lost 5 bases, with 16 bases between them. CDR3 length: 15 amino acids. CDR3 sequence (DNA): TGCAGCGTTGAAGAGGAGGGTGGCCCCCGTTATGGCTACACCTTC. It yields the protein CSVEEEGGPRYGYTF.

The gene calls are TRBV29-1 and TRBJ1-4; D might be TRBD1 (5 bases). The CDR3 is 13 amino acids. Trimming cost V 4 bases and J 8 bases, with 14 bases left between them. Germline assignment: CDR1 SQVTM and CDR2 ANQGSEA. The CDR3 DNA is TGCAGCGTTGCAGGGTCTTTACGCGAAAAACTGTTTTTT. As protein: CSVAGSLREKLFF.

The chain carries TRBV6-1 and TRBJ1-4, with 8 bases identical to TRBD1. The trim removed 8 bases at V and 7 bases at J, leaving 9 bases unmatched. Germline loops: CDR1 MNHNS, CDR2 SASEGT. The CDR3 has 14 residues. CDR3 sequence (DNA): TGTGCCAGCCAACCTCAGGGGGCAAGTGAAAAACTGTTTTTT. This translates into CASQPQGASEKLFF.

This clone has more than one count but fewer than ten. CDR3 in DNA: TGTGCCAGCAGTGCGGAAGGGGCCGCGAACACTGAAGCTTTCTTT. Amino acid sequence: CASSAEGAANTEAFF. The chain is built from TRBV27 and TRBJ1-1; possibly TRBD1 for D (5 bases). Germline lookup yields CDR1 MNHEY and CDR2 SMNVEV (reference sequence). The CDR3 totals 15 residues. V lost 5 bases and J 1 base, leaving 14 bases between the germline ends.

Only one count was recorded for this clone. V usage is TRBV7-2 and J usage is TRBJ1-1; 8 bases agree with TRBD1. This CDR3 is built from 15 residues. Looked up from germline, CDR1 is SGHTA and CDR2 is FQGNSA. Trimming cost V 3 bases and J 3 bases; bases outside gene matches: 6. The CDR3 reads CASSFDRGGDTEAFF. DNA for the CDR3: TGTGCCAGCAGCTTTGACAGGGGAGGGGACACTGAAGCTTTCTTT.

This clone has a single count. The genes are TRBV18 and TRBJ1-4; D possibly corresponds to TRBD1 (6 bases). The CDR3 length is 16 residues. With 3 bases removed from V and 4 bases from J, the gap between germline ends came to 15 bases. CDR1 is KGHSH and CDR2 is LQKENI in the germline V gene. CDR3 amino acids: CASSPYSGQVNEKLFF. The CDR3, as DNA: TGTGCCAGCTCACCGTATTCGGGACAAGTTAATGAAAAACTGTTTTTT.

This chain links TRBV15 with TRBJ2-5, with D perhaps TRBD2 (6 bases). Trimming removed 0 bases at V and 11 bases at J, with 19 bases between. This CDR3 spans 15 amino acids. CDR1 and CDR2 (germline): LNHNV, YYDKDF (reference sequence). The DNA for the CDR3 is TGTGCCACCAGCAGAGATCTTGGCGGGGCCAAGGAGCAGTACTTC. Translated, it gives CATSRDLGGAKEQYF.

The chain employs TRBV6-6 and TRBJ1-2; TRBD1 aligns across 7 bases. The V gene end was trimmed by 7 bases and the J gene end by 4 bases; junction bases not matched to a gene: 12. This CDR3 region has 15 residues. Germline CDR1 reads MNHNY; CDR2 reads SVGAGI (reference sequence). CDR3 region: CASKKEGATSYGYTF. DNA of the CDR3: TGTGCCAGCAAAAAGGAGGGGGCGACGAGCTATGGCTACACCTTC.

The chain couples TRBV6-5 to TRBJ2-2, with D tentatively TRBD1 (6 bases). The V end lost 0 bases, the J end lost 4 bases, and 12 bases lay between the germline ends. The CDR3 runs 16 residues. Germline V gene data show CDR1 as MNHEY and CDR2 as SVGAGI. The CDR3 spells CASSYSWGRGTGELFF. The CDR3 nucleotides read TGTGCCAGCAGTTACTCATGGGGGCGCGGCACCGGGGAGCTGTTTTTT.

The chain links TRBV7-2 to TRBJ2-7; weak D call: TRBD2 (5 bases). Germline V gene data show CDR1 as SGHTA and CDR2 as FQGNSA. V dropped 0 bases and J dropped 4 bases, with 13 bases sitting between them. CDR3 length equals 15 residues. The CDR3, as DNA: TGTGCCAGCAGCTTAGCGCGGGTAGTCCCTTACGAGCAGTACTTC. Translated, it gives CASSLARVVPYEQYF.

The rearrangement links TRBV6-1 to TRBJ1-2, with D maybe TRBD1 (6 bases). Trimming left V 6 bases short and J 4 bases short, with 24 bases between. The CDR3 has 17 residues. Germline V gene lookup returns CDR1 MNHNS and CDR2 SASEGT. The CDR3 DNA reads TGTGCCAGCAGCGAACCTCAGGGAGGGGGATGGGGCTATGGCTACACCTTC. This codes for CASSEPQGGGWGYGYTF.